Below, 12 T cell receptor beta chains from the same sample are listed, as sequenced in a study of blood T cells in healthy people across ages. Through a sample-barcoded 5' primer and a J-beta primer mix, a second PCR was run for roughly 6 to 12 cycles. TCRdb independently ran MiXCR on the 5' RACE reads; one entry per CDR3 protein. This sample yields about 1.4 million distinct CDR3 sequences, of which around 59% are seen a single time; roughly 6.3% belongs to the top ten. Sequencing input: blood. The receptor source for this set is a man aged 18 to 35 in good health.

This clonotype appeared a few times. This chain joins TRBV27 and TRBJ2-1; 10 bases agree with TRBD1. Germline CDR1 and CDR2: MNHEY and SMNVEV (reference sequence). This CDR3 contains 16 residues. The junction had 7 bases not matched to a gene; V was cut back by 1 base and J by 7 bases. This CDR3 is CASSLFGQGVGNEQFF. The CDR3 DNA follows: TGTGCCAGCAGTTTATTCGGACAGGGGGTAGGGAATGAGCAGTTCTTC.

On this clonotype itself: Relative to the germline gene, one junction end is altered; a read error may explain this. V is TRBV27 and J is TRBJ2-1; a possible D gene is TRBD2 (6 bases). The CDR3 totals 13 residues. The germline gives CDR1 MNHEY, CDR2 SMNVEV (reference sequence). CDR3 in DNA: TGTGCCAGCAGTTACGGGACTGGCAATGAGCGGTTCTTC. It yields the protein CASSYGTGNERFF.

The V and J genes are TRBV3-1 and TRBJ2-7, with 7 nucleotides matching TRBD2. Germline CDR1 and CDR2: LGHDT and YNNKEL (reference sequence). V gave up 1 base and J gave up 0 bases; unmatched junction bases: 6. The CDR3 has 16 residues. In DNA form, the CDR3 reads TGTGCCAGCAGCCAAGCCTCCCCTAGCGGCTCCTACGAGCAGTACTTC. Translation gives CASSQASPSGSYEQYF.

The chain recombines TRBV6-5 with TRBJ2-1; D is uncertain. This CDR3 is 13 amino acids long. Trimming took 7 bases from V and 7 from J, leaving 14 bases between them. Germline loops: CDR1 MNHEY, CDR2 SVGAGI. The CDR3 is CASNFARGNEQFF. CDR3 nucleotide sequence: TGTGCCAGCAACTTCGCTCGTGGGAATGAGCAGTTCTTC.

In its sample, this clonotype was seen once. This chain uses TRBV19 with TRBJ1-2; D gene uncertain. Germline values: CDR1 LNHDA, CDR2 SQIVND (reference sequence). The ends were cut back, 7 bases at V and 2 bases at J, with 20 bases in the middle. The CDR3 contains 16 residues. Written as DNA, the CDR3 is TGTGCCAGTACCACCGGAGAGTGGTCCCACAACTATGGCTACACCTTC. Protein sequence: CASTTGEWSHNYGYTF.

The rearrangement links TRBV27 to TRBJ2-3; D is unclear. Germline values: CDR1 MNHEY, CDR2 SMNVEV (reference sequence). Trimming stripped 8 bases from V and 4 bases from J, with 10 bases between. The CDR3 is made up of 12 amino acids. CDR3 bases: TGTGCCAGCGTCAATGGAGCAGATACGCAGTATTTT. It specifies CASVNGADTQYF.

This sequence joins TRBV29-1 and TRBJ1-2; D is perhaps TRBD1 (5 bases). Trimming left V 4 bases short and J 6 bases short, with 9 bases between. The CDR3 length is 11 residues. Germline V gene lookup returns CDR1 SQVTM and CDR2 ANQGSEA. CDR3 amino acids: CSVGGLNGYTF. The CDR3 region has the DNA TGCAGCGTTGGGGGACTCAATGGCTACACCTTC.

The chain combines TRBV6-5 with TRBJ1-1; maybe TRBD1 (5 bases). Trimming cost V 1 base and J 1 base, with 7 bases left between them. This CDR3 spans 14 amino acids. Per germline, CDR1 MNHEY and CDR2 SVGAGI. The CDR3 bases are TGTGCCAGCAGTTACTTAGGGGCGAACACTGAAGCTTTCTTT. Protein product: CASSYLGANTEAFF.

This chain joins TRBV5-6 and TRBJ2-5; D not resolved. Matching the DNA end better, TRBJ2-7 makes the J call doubtful. Germline V gene sequence: CDR1 SGHDT, CDR2 YYEEEE. The CDR3 length is 13 residues. CDR3 loop: CASSCSLSYEQYF. In DNA form, the CDR3 reads TGTGCCAGCAGCTGTTCTCTGTCCTACGAGCAGTACTTC.

This clonotype was recorded only once. V and J are TRBV3-1 and TRBJ2-7; 11 bases line up with TRBD2. The V gene end was trimmed by 2 bases and the J gene end by 6 bases; junction bases not matched to a gene: 9. From germline, CDR1 is LGHDT and CDR2 YNNKEL (reference sequence). This CDR3 spans 16 amino acids. The CDR3 sequence: CASSQLAGGLLGEQYF. The CDR3, as DNA: TGTGCCAGCAGCCAACTAGCGGGAGGCTTATTGGGCGAGCAGTACTTC.

J is TRBJ2-5 and V is TRBV12-3 or TRBV12-4; TRBD2 might be the D (6 bases). The CDR3 is made up of 16 amino acids. The V and J ends lost 3 bases and 2 bases respectively, with 16 bases between them. The CDR3: CASSLVGGLPQETQYF. In DNA, the CDR3 is TGTGCCAGCAGTTTGGTGGGAGGACTACCACAAGAGACCCAGTACTTC.

The sample holds one count of this clonotype. This chain links TRBV7-8 with TRBJ1-2; D not certain. The CDR3 has 13 residues. The germline V gene has CDR1 SGHVS and CDR2 FQNEAQ. With 4 bases removed from V and 8 bases from J, the gap between germline ends came to 14 bases. Here the CDR3 DNA reads TGTGCCAGCAGCTCTCTAGGGATAGAAGGCTACACCTTC. Amino acids: CASSSLGIEGYTF.